This record looks at one T cell receptor beta chain sequence and its context. The CDR3 extends over 13 amino acids. Trimming removed 3 bases at V and 10 bases at J, with 16 bases between. The multiple sclerosis controls consisted of treatment-naive patients with relapsing-remitting disease, either stable or active. A quantity of roughly 0.5 to 1 ug RNA underwent reverse transcription using random hexamers. MiXCR, applied by TCRdb to the immunoSEQ multiplex PCR reads, yields one record per CDR3 protein. Of a few hundred thousand distinct CDR3 sequences in the sample, around 96% were seen once. This sample stems from a study of CD8 T cells in Susac syndrome.

The chain has TRBV12-3 or TRBV12-4 and TRBJ2-7, with D possibly being TRBD2 (6 bases). Sequenced material: CD4+ T cells from PBMCs. This sequence originates from a human donor with multiple sclerosis. The DNA for the CDR3 is TGTGCCAGCAGTTTTCCGGGACTGATGATTCAGTACTTC. Translation gives CASSFPGLMIQYF.